What follows are 16 T cell receptor beta chains derived from one specimen sequenced in a study of naive and memory T cell subsets. The study's findings and limits: Possibly reflecting memory cells re-expressing CD45RA, a few larger clonotypes occurred in naive repertoires, especially CD8.

Their specific antigens are unknown. An equimolar mix of two oligonucleotides served as the beta constant-region primer for TRBC1 and TRBC2. Nested alpha and beta constant-region primers with the SP2 primer drove four PCR rounds on ligated cDNA. TCRdb reprocessed the UMI-ligation and nested PCR reads via MiXCR and lists one record per CDR3 protein. The sample includes about 150,000 distinct CDR3 sequences, about 20% of them seen just once. Material: naive CD4+ T cells from blood. The source is a human donor in good health.

This chain uses TRBV5-1 with TRBJ2-7, with TRBD1 identical over 8 bases. The CDR3 consists of 14 residues. The V and J ends lost 4 bases and 4 bases, in that order; junction bases with no gene match: 7. Germline V lookup: CDR1 SGHRS, CDR2 YFSETQ. The DNA of the CDR3 is TGCGCCAGCAGCACCGGGACAGGAAGATACGAGCAGTACTTC. This gives the protein CASSTGTGRYEQYF.

The chain uses TRBV28 and TRBJ2-2, with D possibly matching TRBD1 (5 bases). The V gene's germline CDR1 is MDHEN and CDR2 SYDVKM. Trimming took off 3 bases at V and 7 bases at J, with 9 bases between the two ends. This CDR3 is 13 amino acids long. CDR3 coding DNA: TGTGCCAGCAGTTTCCAGGGTGGCGGGGAGCTGTTTTTT. Its protein product is CASSFQGGGELFF.

The chain couples TRBV9 to TRBJ2-3; no definite D call. V lost 1 base and J 5 bases, leaving 11 bases between the germline ends. This CDR3 is built from 14 residues. Germline-derived CDR1 and CDR2 are SGDLS and YYNGEE. The CDR3, as DNA: TGTGCCAGCAGCGTATACCCGTCAAGAGATACGCAGTATTTT. It specifies CASSVYPSRDTQYF.

This clonotype was found many times. The chain uses TRBV19 and TRBJ2-6, with D tentatively TRBD2 (5 bases). Germline lookup yields CDR1 LNHDA and CDR2 SQIVND (reference sequence). The CDR3 totals 17 residues. Trimming removed 5 bases from V and 0 bases from J, with 14 bases in between. The CDR3 nucleotides read TGTGCCAGTAGTGGTGAAGGACTGTACTCTGGGGCCAACGTCCTGACTTTC. It yields the protein CASSGEGLYSGANVLTF.

There are a few counts of this clonotype. The rearrangement joins TRBV6-2 or TRBV6-3 to TRBJ2-1; D is unclear. V gave up 2 bases and J gave up 10 bases, with 12 bases separating them. In germline, CDR1 is MNHEY, CDR2 SVGEGT. This CDR3 region has 13 residues. CDR3 amino acids: CASSYHPLGEQFF. The CDR3 region has the DNA TGTGCCAGCAGTTACCATCCTTTGGGCGAGCAGTTCTTC.

There are a few counts of this clonotype. This chain uses TRBV2 with TRBJ2-2; 11 positions agree with TRBD1. CDR3 length: 14 residues. Per germline, CDR1 SNHLY and CDR2 FYNNEI. V dropped 6 bases and J dropped 5; count of bases not matched to a gene: 2. CDR3 sequence (DNA): TGTGCCAGCAGGGGGACAGGGGGGACCGGGGAGCTGTTTTTT. This gives the protein CASRGTGGTGELFF.

This chain links TRBV3-1 with TRBJ2-3; 7 nucleotides agree with TRBD2. V was clipped by 2 bases and J by 7 bases; unmatched bases: 12. There are 16 residues in the CDR3. Per the germline V gene, CDR1 is LGHDT and CDR2 is YNNKEL (reference sequence). The CDR3 bases are TGTGCCAGCAGCCAAATCGCGACTAGCCGGGCTCATACGCAGTATTTT. Protein sequence: CASSQIATSRAHTQYF.

V is TRBV5-1 and J is TRBJ1-3, with no clear D. Trimming took 0 bases from V and 4 from J, leaving 11 bases between them. Germline CDR1 and CDR2: SGHRS and YFSETQ. CDR3 length equals 15 residues. CDR3 residues: CASSLDGILGNTIYF. Written as DNA, the CDR3 is TGCGCCAGCAGCTTGGACGGGATTCTCGGAAACACCATATATTTT.

The CDR3 is CASSIIEVNTEAFF. CDR3 nucleotides: TGTGCCAGCTCAATAATAGAAGTAAACACTGAAGCTTTCTTT. V and J are TRBV18 and TRBJ1-1; D is uncertain. This CDR3 is built from 14 residues. CDR1 and CDR2 (germline): KGHSH, LQKENI. Trimming left V 5 bases short and J 2 bases short, with 12 bases between.

This chain links TRBV5-1 with TRBJ2-3, with a weak D call TRBD2 (6 bases). This CDR3 is built from 16 residues. The V end was cut by 4 bases, the J end by 1 base, with 16 bases between. Looked up from germline, CDR1 is SGHRS and CDR2 is YFSETQ. The CDR3 region has the DNA TGCGCCAGCAGCGGGAGGAGGGCCTACGGCACAGATACGCAGTATTTT. This encodes CASSGRRAYGTDTQYF.

Comment on this clonotype: This likely came from a read error, as a far larger clone is one base away. The rearrangement joins TRBV9 to TRBJ2-1; 9 nucleotides agree with TRBD2. The J call may be wrong; the DNA end is better matched by TRBJ2-7. The CDR3 runs to 15 residues. The V gene's germline CDR1 is SGDLS and CDR2 YYNGEE. The CDR3 DNA reads TGTGCCAGCAGTCTTAGCGGGAGCTCCTACAATGAGCAGTACTTC. It encodes CASSLSGSSYNEQYF.

The chain uses TRBV11-3 and TRBJ2-1; 7 nucleotides line up with TRBD2. The CDR3 loop spans 12 amino acids. The J segment lost 8 bases and the V segment lost 5 bases, leaving 3 bases of the junction unmatched. Germline CDR1 SGHNT, CDR2 YENEEA. The CDR3 reads CASSQSGDEQFF. CDR3 nucleotide sequence: TGTGCCAGCAGCCAGAGCGGGGATGAGCAGTTCTTC.

V usage is TRBV6-5 and J usage is TRBJ2-7; 7 bases are shared with TRBD1. The CDR3 sequence is 12 residues long. With V trimmed by 6 bases and J by 6 bases, 5 bases remained unmatched. Germline V gene lookup returns CDR1 MNHEY and CDR2 SVGAGI. CDR3 amino acids: CASSRQGSEQYF. For the CDR3, the DNA is TGTGCCAGCAGCAGACAGGGTTCCGAGCAGTACTTC.

This clonotype appeared a few times. The chain couples TRBV12-3 or TRBV12-4 to TRBJ1-2; D gene unclear. The CDR3 totals 13 residues. V gave up 3 bases and J gave up 2 bases, with 7 bases separating them. Written as DNA, the CDR3 is TGTGCCAGCAGTTTGAGGGCAAACTATGGCTACACCTTC. This gives the protein CASSLRANYGYTF.

This clonotype was seen a handful of times. This rearrangement joins TRBV15 to TRBJ2-3, with D perhaps TRBD1 or TRBD2 (6 bases each). Looked up from germline, CDR1 is LNHNV and CDR2 is YYDKDF (reference sequence). This CDR3 has 16 residues. V lost 1 base and J lost 2, with 13 bases in between. This CDR3 reads CATSRGGGSPTDTQYF. For the CDR3, the DNA is TGTGCCACCAGCAGAGGAGGGGGGTCCCCCACAGATACGCAGTATTTT.

This clonotype was counted between two and nine times. V is TRBV7-2 and J is TRBJ1-5; 10 nucleotides match TRBD1. CDR3 size: 16 residues. Germline lookup yields CDR1 SGHTA and CDR2 FQGNSA. V was pared by 5 bases and J by 6 bases, with 10 bases of the junction left unmatched. DNA for the CDR3: TGTGCCAGCAGCCTTGCGTCCGGGACAGGGGTTCAGCCCCAGCATTTT. Encoded protein: CASSLASGTGVQPQHF.